Many counts were recorded for the clone carrying this T cell receptor beta chain. What it binds is unknown. As the method for making TCR beta libraries, quantitative 5'-RACE with molecular barcodes was used. One entry per CDR3 protein, called by TCRdb with MiXCR from the 5' RACE reads. The sample records around 230,000 distinct CDR3 sequences, less than 10% being singletons. The sample originates from a study of CD8 T cells in ankylosing spondylitis. Study-level points and caveats: Reportedly, disease-linked clones are significantly enriched in ankylosing spondylitis patients' matched synovial fluid. About 8 highly homologous variants formed a TCR beta motif that appeared characteristic of ankylosing spondylitis blood.

The TCR sequence derives from a male donor with ankylosing spondylitis or in good health (not recorded which). Sequenced: blood, either unsorted or a sorted T cell fraction (not recorded which).

The CDR3 here is CSASARQGTYEQYF. The CDR3 coding sequence is TGCAGTGCTAGCGCCCGACAGGGAACCTACGAGCAGTACTTC. This rearrangement joins TRBV20-1 to TRBJ2-7; 7 bases agree with TRBD1. V was pared by 3 bases and J by 2 bases, with 7 bases of the junction left unmatched. CDR1 and CDR2 (germline): DFQATT, SNEGSKA (reference sequence). The CDR3 sequence is 14 residues long.